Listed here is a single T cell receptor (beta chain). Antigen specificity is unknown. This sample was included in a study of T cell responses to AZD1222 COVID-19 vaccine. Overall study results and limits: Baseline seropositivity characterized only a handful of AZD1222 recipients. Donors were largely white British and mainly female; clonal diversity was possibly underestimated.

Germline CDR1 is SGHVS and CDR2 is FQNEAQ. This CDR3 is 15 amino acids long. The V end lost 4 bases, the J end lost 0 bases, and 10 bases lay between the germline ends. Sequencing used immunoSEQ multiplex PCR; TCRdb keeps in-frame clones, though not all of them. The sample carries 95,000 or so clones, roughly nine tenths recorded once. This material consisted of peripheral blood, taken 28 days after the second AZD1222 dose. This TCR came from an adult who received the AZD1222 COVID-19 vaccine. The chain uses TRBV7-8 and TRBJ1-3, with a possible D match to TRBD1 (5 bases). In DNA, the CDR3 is TGTGCCAGCAGCTGGGGGGATCCCTCTGGAAACACCATATATTTT. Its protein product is CASSWGDPSGNTIYF.